The T cell receptor (beta chain) under discussion was sequenced for a study of CD8 T cells in cerebrospinal fluid in Alzheimer's disease (dated by TCRdb to the early 2020s). Context from the whole study: To assess CSF T cell clonal expansion, the study used two single-cell approaches: plate-based nested PCR sequencing and droplet-based sequencing. Whether clonally expanded T cells were present in cerebrospinal fluid from healthy elderly individuals and from patients with neurodegenerative disease was tested. In the droplet-based CSF analysis comparing patients with controls, some 10 healthy controls (around 11,000 cells) and some 10 patients with MCI or Alzheimer's disease (approximately 10,000 cells) were included. A total of 24 samples were covered by the CSF gene-expression analysis, which included Parkinson's disease patients.

The library was prepared using 10x single-cell sequencing. Profiling of CSF cells was done with 10X Genomics single-cell V(D)J and 5' gene-expression libraries. An Illumina NextSeq550 was used to sequence CSF single-cell TCR libraries. Per the source publication's procedure: After V(D)J reads were mapped to the vdj-GRCh38 alts ensemble 2.0.0 reference, the Cell Ranger vdj pipeline was used to analyse the reads. Cell barcodes sharing the same set of productive CDR3 nucleotide sequences were defined as clonotypes. To link clonality with transcriptional profiles, clonotype information was incorporated into Seurat v3.0 gene-expression metadata. Exclusion was applied to CSF cells with more than 1,800 genes, more than 7,500 UMIs or more than 10% mitochondrial reads. To identify TCRs with known antigen specificity, CDR3-beta sequences were compared against VDJdb. Only TCRs with complete alpha and beta chains were included in the network analysis of clone sharing, which used the R package qgraph. After the reads were reprocessed by TCRdb, one entry was made per CDR3 protein sequence, with no DNA. TCRdb, not the authors, supplied the V and J calls. Per the sample table, the count is a few hundred distinct CDR3 sequences. The top ten clonotypes cover approximately 43% of the sample.

Its count unrecorded, this clonotype is large (0.1 to 1%) by frequency. It lacks a known antigen. Because antigen-specific T cells had previously been reported in Parkinson's disease blood, the researchers used Parkinson's disease patients as a neurodegenerative disease comparison group. All participants were free of acute infectious disease and in good physical condition. Neurodegeneration in patients was confirmed with biomarkers including neurofilament, amyloid-beta and tau. Live CSF cells for droplet-based sequencing were sorted with a live/dead marker. CSF was obtained by lumbar puncture, and immune cells were pelleted by centrifugation at 300g. Each CSF sample was examined for red blood cells, and any sample with blood contamination was excluded. CSF cells were cryopreserved in freezing medium, frozen overnight at -80 °C, and then stored in liquid nitrogen. Before analysis, CSF samples were stored for less than six months.

CDR1 MNHEY and CDR2 SMNVEV are derived from the germline V gene (reference sequence). The CDR3 measures 14 amino acids from cysteine to phenylalanine. No DNA accompanies this entry. Beyond this particular receptor, the publication reports: The EBV-specific clones were neither the most highly expanded clones nor enriched among patients. Only samples with detectable clones went into the overall clonality comparison: 11 healthy, 5 MCI, 5 AD, and 6 PD. It was cautioned by the authors that a causal link between EBV and Alzheimer's disease is not established by the detection of EBV-specific TCRs in CSF. When the data were pooled, 4 of 6 Alzheimer's patients but only 1 of 10 healthy subjects had a highly expanded clone, defined as one making up at least 3% of TCRs. The largest CSF clone made up a higher percentage of TCRs in patients with MCI or Alzheimer's disease than in controls.

The chain joins TRBV27 to TRBJ2-1; TCRdb's D call, TRBD1, is unchecked because there is no DNA. Sequencing input: cerebrospinal fluid. This TCR derives from a human donor with Parkinson's disease. The CDR3 amino acid sequence is: CASSLGVRPNEQFF.